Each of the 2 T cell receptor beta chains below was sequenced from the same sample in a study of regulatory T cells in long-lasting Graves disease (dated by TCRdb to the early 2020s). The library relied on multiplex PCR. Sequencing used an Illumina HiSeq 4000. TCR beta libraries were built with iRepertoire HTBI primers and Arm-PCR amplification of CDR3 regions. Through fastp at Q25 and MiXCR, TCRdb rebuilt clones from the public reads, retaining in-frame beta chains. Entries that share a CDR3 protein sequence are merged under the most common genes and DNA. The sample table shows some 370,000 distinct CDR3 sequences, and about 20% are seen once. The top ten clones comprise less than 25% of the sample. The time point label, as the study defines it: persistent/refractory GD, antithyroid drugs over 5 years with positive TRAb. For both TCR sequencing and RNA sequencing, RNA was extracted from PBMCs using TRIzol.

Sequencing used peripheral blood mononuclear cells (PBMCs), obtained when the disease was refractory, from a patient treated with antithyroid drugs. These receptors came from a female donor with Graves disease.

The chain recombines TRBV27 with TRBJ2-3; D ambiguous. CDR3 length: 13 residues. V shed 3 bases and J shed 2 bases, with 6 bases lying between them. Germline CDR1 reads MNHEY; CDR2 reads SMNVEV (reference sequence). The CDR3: CASSFITTDTQYF. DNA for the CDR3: TGTGCCAGCAGTTTCATCACCACAGATACGCAGTATTTT.

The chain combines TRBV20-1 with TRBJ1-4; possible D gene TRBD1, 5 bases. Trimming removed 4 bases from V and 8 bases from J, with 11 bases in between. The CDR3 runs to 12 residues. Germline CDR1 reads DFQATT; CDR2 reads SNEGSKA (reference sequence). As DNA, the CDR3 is TGCAGTGCTACGCAGGGCGGGGAAAAACTGTTTTTT. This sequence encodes CSATQGGEKLFF.